This entry lists 18 T cell receptor beta chains sequenced from one sample in a study of human T cells and chemical hapten exposure. Extraction of total RNA was performed on unfractionated whole blood. TCRdb reanalysed the 5' RACE reads using MiXCR and keeps one entry per CDR3 protein. The sample lists 110,000 or so distinct CDR3 sequences; more than 15% were seen once. These receptors all come from a human donor in good health.

The genes are TRBV20-1 and TRBJ2-3, with 9 bases identical to TRBD2. This CDR3 contains 16 residues. Germline CDR1 is DFQATT and CDR2 is SNEGSKA (reference sequence). V lost 1 base, J lost 5 bases, and 10 bases stayed unmatched. Here the CDR3 reads CSARAGLREGLDTQYF. In DNA, the CDR3 is TGCAGTGCTAGAGCGGGCCTGCGGGAGGGCCTAGATACGCAGTATTTT.

This clonotype is large. V gene TRBV20-1 combines with J gene TRBJ1-3; 8 nucleotides agree with TRBD1. The V and J ends lost 0 bases and 5 bases, in that order; junction bases with no gene match: 3. This CDR3 is 14 amino acids long. CDR1 and CDR2 from the germline V gene are DFQATT and SNEGSKA (reference sequence). The CDR3 region is CSARDGQGRNTIYF. In nucleotides, the CDR3 is TGCAGTGCTAGAGACGGACAGGGTAGAAACACCATATATTTT.

This clonotype was seen more than once but under ten times. V is TRBV28 and J is TRBJ2-6; no reliable D call. V dropped 5 bases and J dropped 3 bases, with 11 bases sitting between them. CDR1 and CDR2 (germline): MDHEN, SYDVKM. The CDR3 has 15 residues. The CDR3 DNA follows: TGTGCCAGCAGTCTCGAAGTGATTGGGGCCAACGTCCTGACTTTC. Protein sequence: CASSLEVIGANVLTF.

This clonotype came up a few times. V is TRBV7-2 and J is TRBJ1-6, with unresolved D. The CDR3 totals 14 residues. The ends were cut back, 2 bases at V and 5 bases at J, with 7 bases in the middle. CDR1 is SGHTA and CDR2 is FQGNSA in the germline V gene. The CDR3 nucleotides read TGTGCCAGCAGCTTATTTCAGAATAATTCACCCCTCCACTTT. It encodes CASSLFQNNSPLHF.

CDR3 protein: CASTLSSGGNQPQHF. The CDR3 nucleotides read TGTGCCAGCACCCTCTCTTCCGGTGGCAATCAGCCCCAGCATTTT. The J gene is TRBJ1-5, the V gene TRBV28, with D unclear. Germline CDR1 and CDR2: MDHEN and SYDVKM. This CDR3 has 15 amino acids. The germline V and J ends were trimmed by 7 bases and 2 bases, with 15 bases remaining between them.

CDR3 DNA sequence: TGTGCCACAGAGGGGAACACCGGGGAGCTGTTTTTT. This sequence encodes CATEGNTGELFF. V and J are TRBV19 and TRBJ2-2; the D gene is possibly TRBD2 (5 bases). Germline V gives CDR1 LNHDA, CDR2 SQIVND (reference sequence). There are 12 residues in the CDR3. Deletions cut 10 bases from V and 1 base from J, with 7 bases between.

This clonotype came up a few times. This sequence joins TRBV5-1 and TRBJ2-1; 11 bases fit TRBD2. Germline CDR1 reads SGHRS; CDR2 reads YFSETQ. Losses at the gene ends were 4 bases for V and 7 bases for J; bases not matched to a gene: 7. The CDR3 length is 15 residues. The CDR3 region is CASSKLAGEWNEQFF. The DNA of the CDR3 is TGCGCCAGCAGCAAACTAGCGGGAGAGTGGAATGAGCAGTTCTTC.

V and J are TRBV20-1 and TRBJ2-3; D not certain. The CDR3 length is 14 residues. V was pared by 3 bases and J by 0 bases, with 10 bases between. Germline lookup yields CDR1 DFQATT and CDR2 SNEGSKA (reference sequence). CDR3 nucleotide sequence: TGCAGTGCTAGTCTCGGACCTAGCACAGATACGCAGTATTTT. Its protein product is CSASLGPSTDTQYF.

The rearrangement joins TRBV28 to TRBJ2-1, with D possibly being TRBD1 or TRBD2 (7 bases each). V shed 7 bases and J shed 5 bases, with 24 bases lying between them. This CDR3 is 17 amino acids long. Germline CDR1 and CDR2: MDHEN and SYDVKM. The CDR3 here is CASMTRLGGRGHNEQFF. The CDR3 DNA is TGTGCCAGCATGACACGACTCGGGGGGAGGGGGCACAATGAGCAGTTCTTC.

The chain employs TRBV6-5 and TRBJ1-5, with D uncertain. CDR3 size: 15 residues. CDR1 and CDR2 (germline): MNHEY, SVGAGI. V lost 6 bases and J lost 0, with 12 bases in between. The CDR3 loop reads CASSPLRLSNQPQHF. The CDR3 bases are TGTGCCAGCAGCCCCCTGAGGCTTAGCAATCAGCCCCAGCATTTT.

This clonotype appeared a few times. The rearrangement links TRBV15 to TRBJ1-1; the D gene is possibly TRBD1 (5 bases). Looked up from germline, CDR1 is LNHNV and CDR2 is YYDKDF (reference sequence). The CDR3 is made up of 13 amino acids. Trimming took 2 bases from V and 4 from J, leaving 8 bases between them. The CDR3: CATSRRGGTEAFF. The CDR3 coding sequence is TGTGCCACCAGCAGACGGGGGGGCACTGAAGCTTTCTTT.

As DNA, the CDR3 is TGTGCCATCAGTGAGACAGGGCTTGAAGCTTTCTTT. Amino acids: CAISETGLEAFF. V usage is TRBV10-3 and J usage is TRBJ1-1; D possibly corresponds to TRBD1 (6 bases). Germline V lookup: CDR1 ENHRY, CDR2 SYGVKD. V lost 2 bases and J lost 7, with 8 bases in between. This CDR3 contains 12 residues.

This clonotype has more than one count but fewer than ten. The chain has TRBV5-5 and TRBJ2-3; D might be TRBD2 (6 bases). Germline CDR1 and CDR2: SGHKS and YYEKEE (reference sequence). The CDR3 is 15 residues long. Trimming stripped 3 bases from V and 2 bases from J, with 13 bases between. The CDR3 here is CASSSRTGDTDTQYF. DNA for the CDR3: TGTGCCAGCAGCTCAAGGACGGGAGACACAGATACGCAGTATTTT.

This clonotype was seen only a few times. The chain recombines TRBV5-1 with TRBJ2-2, with D perhaps given as TRBD1 or TRBD2 (6 bases each). V was trimmed by 4 bases and J by 6 bases, leaving 19 bases between them. Germline assignment: CDR1 SGHRS and CDR2 YFSETQ. The length of the CDR3 is 16 residues. Here the CDR3 DNA reads TGCGCCAGCAGCCCGGGGGCGAGTAGCGTGGCCGGGGAGCTGTTTTTT. Amino acid sequence: CASSPGASSVAGELFF.

The rearrangement joins TRBV4-2 to TRBJ2-7; 12 bases align to TRBD2. From germline, CDR1 is LGHNA and CDR2 YNFKEQ. V lost 4 bases, J lost 3 bases, and 13 bases stayed unmatched. The CDR3 is 18 residues long. The CDR3 sequence is CASSRTASGRADLYEQYF. The CDR3 bases are TGTGCCAGCAGCCGGACGGCTAGCGGGAGGGCGGACCTCTACGAGCAGTACTTC.

This rearrangement joins TRBV28 to TRBJ2-4, with unresolved D. The V end was cut by 4 bases, the J end by 3 bases, with 4 bases between. CDR3 length: 12 residues. Germline CDR1 MDHEN, CDR2 SYDVKM. The CDR3 DNA reads TGTGCCAGCAGTTCTGGCAAAAACATTCAGTACTTC. Translating it yields CASSSGKNIQYF. The variable domain in full, completed from reference TRBV28 and TRBJ2-4, reads DVKVTQSSRYLVKRTGEKVFLECVQDMDHENMFWYRQDPGLGLRLIYFSYDVKMKEKGDIPEGYSVSREKKERFSLILESASTNQTSMYLCASSSGKNIQYFGAGTRLSVL.

This clonotype was seen just once. The chain has TRBV6-2 or TRBV6-3 and TRBJ2-1, with TRBD2 matching 7 bases. CDR3 length: 14 residues. V gave up 10 bases and J gave up 6 bases; unmatched junction bases: 12. Germline CDR1 is MNHEY and CDR2 is SVGEGT. The CDR3 protein is CATRNGGSRNEQFF. The CDR3 DNA reads TGTGCCACCCGAAACGGCGGGAGCCGCAATGAGCAGTTCTTC.

There are many counts of this clonotype. The rearrangement uses TRBV28 and TRBJ2-7; D not resolved. V lost 2 bases and J 2 bases, leaving 7 bases between the germline ends. This CDR3 contains 13 residues. Germline lookup yields CDR1 MDHEN and CDR2 SYDVKM. CDR3 region: CASSLGKTYEQYF. CDR3 bases: TGTGCCAGCAGTTTAGGCAAAACCTACGAGCAGTACTTC.